Reported below is one T cell receptor (beta chain). Its specificity is unknown. These data belong to a study of CD8+CD57+ T cells in acquired aplastic anemia. Germline V gives CDR1 ENHRY, CDR2 SYGVKD. The V gene lost 3 bases and the J gene lost 6 bases, with 18 bases spanning the gap. The CDR3 sequence is 16 residues long. TCR beta VDJ combinations and CDR3 sequences were profiled from genomic DNA. TCRdb fed the reads into MiXCR, producing one record per CDR3 protein. The sample includes a few hundred thousand distinct CDR3 sequences, approximately 57% of them seen just once. Previously, flow cytometry had revealed CD8+CD57+ cell expansion in the patients chosen for sequencing. The patients, all of them, had severe acquired aplastic anemia. Patient blood was sampled before any therapy had been received. Notes on the study in general: Statistical testing detected no significant gap in CD8+ Simpson's diversity between patients and controls. Around 29 CD8+ CDR3 sequences were shared between patients and controls.

The sequence came from a human donor with aplastic anemia. The sequencing input was sorted CD4+, CD8+, or CD8+CD57+ T cells (not recorded which) from PBMCs. The V call is TRBV10-3, the J call TRBJ1-5; a possible D gene is TRBD1 (5 bases). The DNA for the CDR3 is TGTGCCATCAGTGATTTGGATCAGGGTGATGGTCAGCCCCAGCATTTT. This gives the protein CAISDLDQGDGQPQHF.